The clone carrying this T cell receptor beta chain was recorded at least ten times. This sample was taken from a study of early T cells in non-severe SARS-CoV-2 infection. Across the study: Bulk RNA isolated from unsorted whole blood underwent sequencing; chains were not paired.

CDR1 and CDR2 (germline): MNHEY, SVGEGT. V was trimmed by 5 bases and J by 6 bases, leaving 13 bases between them. The CDR3 totals 14 residues. Each CDR3 protein gets one entry after TCRdb re-called the 5' RACE reads with MiXCR. Altogether some 53,000 distinct CDR3 sequences are present, 7% to 9% being singletons, with the ten largest covering 9.4%. V is TRBV6-2 or TRBV6-3 and J is TRBJ2-2; tentatively, D is TRBD2 (5 bases). Material for sequencing was whole blood. This clonotype originated in an adult who was a healthcare worker with PCR-confirmed SARS-CoV-2 infection or an uninfected control (not recorded which). CDR3: CASSSGRAPGELFF. The CDR3, as DNA: TGTGCCAGCAGTAGCGGACGAGCCCCCGGGGAGCTGTTTTTT.